The clone carrying this TCR beta chain was detected a few times. The antigen is undetermined. These data are taken from a study of cytomegalovirus exposure and HLA in healthy donors. Study-wide results and caveats: What a later analysis reportedly showed was that an Asian-associated ancestry cluster had fewer N-insertions than the approximately 700-donor mean. Confirmation in vitro established that a few CMV-associated chains were specific for CMV antigens. A few V segments could not be told apart, such as TRBV6-2 and TRBV6-3, and were left out.

This CDR3 is 15 amino acids long. In germline, CDR1 is SGHDT, CDR2 YYEEEE. Trimming took 2 bases from V and 5 from J; bases not matched to a gene: 8. The study ran its PCR with 60 Vbeta and 13 Jbeta primers. Assay used: immunoSEQ multiplex PCR; TCRdb lists only in-frame clones, some missing. The profile shows some 70,000 clones, approximately 70% of them singletons. This chain links TRBV5-6 with TRBJ2-5, with 8 bases matching TRBD1. The source is a male donor in good health and CMV-seropositive. The source material was PBMCs. Written as DNA, the CDR3 is TGTGCCAGCAGCTTTCGGGCAGGGGGCGCGGAGACCCAGTACTTC. Translation: CASSFRAGGAETQYF.